The 25 T cell receptor beta chains below were found in one sample sequenced in a study of vaccination effects on CD4 cells after COVID-19 (dated 2022 in TCRdb). Library prep was done by the immunoSEQ multiplex PCR assay. The source is immuneACCESS, and TCRdb retained only in-frame sequences with V and J called. Part of the clones is not carried over; for the studies checked, unresolved V genes explain less than half of this, and the remainder is unexplained. The table for this sample lists 45,000 or so clones; roughly three quarters of them were counted only once. The top ten hold around 6.3% of the sample. These receptors lack a known antigen. After around 10 days of culture, CD4+ T cells were isolated with the EasySep CD4+ T cell isolation kit. Participants received two doses of either the BNT162b2 or the mRNA-1273 mRNA SARS-CoV-2 vaccine. Sequenced here: CD4+ T cells from PBMCs cultured without peptide, sampled after COVID-19 vaccination. The receptors originated from a human donor who received a COVID-19 vaccine.

CDR3 amino acids: CASSIRTGENTEAFF. Here the CDR3 DNA reads TGTGCCAGCAGTATAAGGACAGGGGAGAACACTGAAGCTTTCTTT. This chain joins TRBV6-5 and TRBJ1-1, with TRBD1 identical over 9 bases. In germline, CDR1 is MNHEY, CDR2 SVGAGI. The CDR3 is 15 amino acids. J lost 1 base, V lost 5 bases, and 5 bases had no gene match.

This clone was detected a few times. The V gene is TRBV2, the J gene TRBJ2-2; D uncertain. Trimming pared 2 bases from V and 4 bases from J, leaving 8 bases between. Looked up from germline, CDR1 is SNHLY and CDR2 is FYNNEI. The CDR3 length is 14 residues. In DNA, the CDR3 is TGTGCCAGCAGTGAATCAGGCGGCACCGGGGAGCTGTTTTTT. Translating it yields CASSESGGTGELFF.

The V and J genes are TRBV7-9 and TRBJ1-1, with D hard to call. The V end was cut by 1 base, the J end by 7 bases, with 13 bases between. This CDR3 is 14 amino acids long. Germline CDR1 reads SEHNR; CDR2 reads FQNEAQ (reference sequence). CDR3 DNA: TGTGCCAGCAGCTTAGATTCGGCAAACCTTGAAGCTTTCTTT. This codes for CASSLDSANLEAFF.

The V call is TRBV5-1, the J call TRBJ1-1; D call uncertain. The length of the CDR3 is 15 residues. Germline V gene sequence: CDR1 SGHRS, CDR2 YFSETQ. Trimming pared 0 bases from V and 2 bases from J, leaving 11 bases between. The CDR3 nucleotides read TGCGCCAGCAGCTTGGAACCCAGGCTTAACACTGAAGCTTTCTTT. This encodes CASSLEPRLNTEAFF.

This clone has just a few counts. The J gene is TRBJ1-5, the V gene TRBV12-3 or TRBV12-4; D is perhaps TRBD1 (5 bases). The CDR3 runs to 12 residues. Trimming removed 5 bases from V and 10 bases from J, with 12 bases in between. CDR3 in amino acids: CASSRLDIPQHF. The CDR3 nucleotides are TGTGCCAGCAGTAGGCTGGACATCCCCCAGCATTTT.

The genes are TRBV6-1 and TRBJ2-5; D possibly corresponds to TRBD2 (5 bases). Trimming left V 1 base short and J 6 bases short, with 9 bases between. CDR1 MNHNS and CDR2 SASEGT come from the germline V gene. The length of the CDR3 is 13 residues. CDR3 loop: CASSEGPGKTQYF. CDR3 DNA: TGTGCCAGCAGTGAAGGGCCGGGAAAGACCCAGTACTTC.

The chain employs TRBV5-1 and TRBJ2-5; 7 bases fit TRBD1. Germline CDR1 is SGHRS and CDR2 is YFSETQ. Trimming removed 2 bases from V and 3 bases from J; junction bases left unmatched: 1. This CDR3 has 13 amino acids. The CDR3 region has the DNA TGCGCCAGCAGCTTCGGGACAGAAGAGACCCAGTACTTC. Translated: CASSFGTEETQYF.

V is TRBV2 and J is TRBJ1-2; D is undetermined. The germline V and J ends were trimmed by 4 bases and 1 base, with 4 bases remaining between them. The CDR3 extends over 12 amino acids. The germline CDR1 and CDR2 sequences are SNHLY and FYNNEI. Here the CDR3 reads CASSASNYGYTF. CDR3 bases: TGTGCCAGCAGTGCCAGTAACTATGGCTACACCTTC.

This clone has a handful of counts. The chain combines TRBV18 with TRBJ2-1, with 8 bases matching TRBD2. V gave up 3 bases and J gave up 9 bases; unmatched junction bases: 7. Germline values: CDR1 KGHSH, CDR2 LQKENI. The CDR3 covers 14 residues. CDR3 nucleotide sequence: TGTGCCAGCTCACCGCCGGCGGGAGGTGGTGAGCAGTTCTTC. Protein sequence: CASSPPAGGGEQFF.

This sequence joins TRBV15 and TRBJ1-5; D gene ambiguous. Germline V gene lookup returns CDR1 LNHNV and CDR2 YYDKDF (reference sequence). V was trimmed by 2 bases and J by 1 base, leaving 12 bases between them. This CDR3 is built from 16 residues. CDR3 DNA sequence: TGTGCCACCAGCAGACCGCCCTTTGGGAGCAATCAGCCCCAGCATTTT. Its translation: CATSRPPFGSNQPQHF.

The chain has TRBV4-1 and TRBJ1-4; possible D gene TRBD1, 5 bases. This CDR3 spans 14 amino acids. Trimming shortened V by 4 bases and J by 0 bases, and 6 bases separated the two germline ends. CDR1 and CDR2 (germline): MGHRA, YSYEKL. CDR3 bases: TGCGCCAGCAGCCCAGGGTCAACTAATGAAAAACTGTTTTTT. Translating it yields CASSPGSTNEKLFF.

As to this clone: This CDR3 is also generated by other DNA sequences in the sample. The chain links TRBV18 to TRBJ1-1, with D maybe TRBD1 (6 bases). V lost 3 bases to trimming and J lost 0 bases, with 11 bases between them. In germline, CDR1 is KGHSH, CDR2 LQKENI. The CDR3 length is 15 residues. The chain's CDR3 is CASSPWTEVNTEAFF. The CDR3 nucleotides are TGTGCCAGCTCACCCTGGACAGAAGTGAACACTGAAGCTTTCTTT.

J is TRBJ1-5 and V is TRBV4-1; 7 bases agree with TRBD1. The CDR3 covers 19 residues. From germline, CDR1 is MGHRA and CDR2 YSYEKL. V trimming: 3 bases; J trimming: 1 base; junction bases outside the gene matches: 15. The CDR3, as DNA: TGCGCCAGCAGCCACAGGACGACCAGGGGGTTTAAGAGCAATCAGCCCCAGCATTTT. Its protein is CASSHRTTRGFKSNQPQHF.

With respect to this clone: In the same sample, other DNA sequences code for this CDR3. The chain uses TRBV5-1 and TRBJ2-1; 11 positions match TRBD2. In germline, CDR1 is SGHRS, CDR2 YFSETQ. The CDR3 runs 15 residues. V gave up 0 bases and J gave up 9 bases; unmatched junction bases: 5. CDR3 DNA: TGCGCCAGCAGCTTGGCCGGGACTAGCGGAGGTGAGCAGTTCTTC. Residues: CASSLAGTSGGEQFF. Full variable domain (missing parts from reference TRBV5-1 and TRBJ2-1): KAGVTQTPRYLIKTRGQQVTLSCSPISGHRSVSWYQQTPGQGLQFLFEYFSETQRNKGNFPGRFSGRQFSNSRSEMNVSTLELGDSALYLCASSLAGTSGGEQFFGPGTRLTVL.

The chain links TRBV14 to TRBJ1-3; D perhaps matches TRBD1 (5 bases). This CDR3 is built from 14 residues. Trimming took 3 bases from V and 4 from J, leaving 10 bases between them. From germline, CDR1 is SGHDN and CDR2 FVKESK. DNA for the CDR3: TGTGCCAGCAGCCACCGGACAAGGGGAAACACCATATATTTT. It translates to CASSHRTRGNTIYF.

The DNA of the CDR3 is TGTGCCAGCAGTGAAATGGGACAGGGGGGTGGTGAGCAGTTCTTC. Its translation: CASSEMGQGGGEQFF. The chain uses TRBV2 and TRBJ2-1; 11 bases are a match to TRBD1. Trimming took 2 bases from V and 9 from J; bases not matched to a gene: 6. CDR3 length: 15 residues. Germline CDR1 is SNHLY and CDR2 is FYNNEI.

This chain joins TRBV6-5 and TRBJ2-3, with unresolved D. Germline CDR1 MNHEY, CDR2 SVGAGI. This CDR3 has 14 amino acids. V was trimmed by 1 base and J by 2 bases, leaving 7 bases between them. In DNA, the CDR3 is TGTGCCAGCAGTTACTTACAGACCACAGATACGCAGTATTTT. As protein: CASSYLQTTDTQYF.

The gene calls are TRBV3-1 (or the pseudogene TRBV3-2) and TRBJ2-5, with D possibly TRBD2 on 5 matching bases. The CDR3 consists of 14 residues. Trimming removed 2 bases at V and 5 bases at J, with 12 bases between. Germline assignment: CDR1 LGHDT and CDR2 YNNKEL (reference sequence). Here the CDR3 DNA reads TGTGCCAGCAGCCAAAGCCCTAGCACGGAGACCCAGTACTTC. This codes for CASSQSPSTETQYF.

The chain combines TRBV3-1 (or the pseudogene TRBV3-2) with TRBJ2-5, with 7 bases lining up with TRBD1. V was clipped by 3 bases and J by 4 bases; unmatched bases: 14. The length of the CDR3 is 17 residues. Germline lookup yields CDR1 LGHDT and CDR2 YNNKEL (reference sequence). CDR3 nucleotide sequence: TGTGCCAGCAGCCAGATGACAGGGTCTCGTATCCGAGAGACCCAGTACTTC. It translates to CASSQMTGSRIRETQYF.

V usage is TRBV6-2 or TRBV6-3 and J usage is TRBJ2-7; D is perhaps TRBD1 or TRBD2 (5 bases each). The V gene lost 6 bases and the J gene lost 6 bases, with 15 bases spanning the gap. CDR3 length: 13 residues. Germline CDR1 MNHEY, CDR2 SVGEGT. CDR3: CASSPLERGEQYF. CDR3 sequence (DNA): TGTGCCAGCAGCCCCCTCGAGAGGGGCGAGCAGTACTTC.

V is TRBV6-1 and J is TRBJ2-1; 11 bases match TRBD2. With 3 bases clipped from V and 6 bases from J, the junction kept 4 bases outside the gene matches. Per germline, CDR1 MNHNS and CDR2 SASEGT. The CDR3 totals 15 residues. The CDR3 DNA sequence: TGTGCCAGCAGTGAGTTAGCGGGAGGGGGCAATGAGCAGTTCTTC. Translating gives CASSELAGGGNEQFF.

V gene TRBV5-1 combines with J gene TRBJ2-2; D gene ambiguous. V lost 9 bases and J 1 base, leaving 4 bases between the germline ends. This CDR3 is built from 11 residues. Germline CDR1 reads SGHRS; CDR2 reads YFSETQ. The CDR3 DNA follows: TGCGCCACCATGAACACCGGGGAGCTGTTTTTT. Translated: CATMNTGELFF.

The chain joins TRBV14 to TRBJ2-5; 8 bases map to TRBD2. Trimming at V came to 2 bases and at J to 2 bases, leaving 10 bases not matched to a gene. CDR1 and CDR2 (germline): SGHDN, FVKESK. This CDR3 has 17 amino acids. The CDR3 DNA reads TGTGCCAGCAGCCAACTCGGCAGCGGGGGCCCTCAAGAGACCCAGTACTTC. This translates into CASSQLGSGGPQETQYF.

This chain joins TRBV18 and TRBJ2-3; D unresolved. The CDR3 loop spans 18 amino acids. The V gene's germline CDR1 is KGHSH and CDR2 LQKENI. The V and J ends lost 4 bases and 3 bases respectively, with 23 bases between them. In DNA form, the CDR3 reads TGTGCCAGCTCACAAACCCTTGTATGGGATTCGGCGACAGATACGCAGTATTTT. Protein: CASSQTLVWDSATDTQYF.

The rearrangement joins TRBV10-2 to TRBJ2-2, with TRBD2 identical over 14 bases. The germline CDR1 and CDR2 sequences are WSHSY and SAAADI. This CDR3 spans 14 amino acids. The V segment lost 8 bases and the J segment 4 bases; nucleotides outside the gene matches: 0. CDR3 protein: CASGLAGGTGELFF. Written as DNA, the CDR3 is TGCGCCAGCGGACTAGCGGGGGGCACCGGGGAGCTGTTTTTT.